Listed below are T cell receptor beta chains from one sample, sequenced in a study of T-cell reconstitution after alpha-beta-depleted transplantation in children. TCRdb ran MiXCR on the PCR reads and lists one entry per CDR3 protein. Of over 150,000 distinct CDR3 sequences listed, about 7% are singletons. The specimen comprised PBMCs, sampled before TCRalphabeta/CD19-depleted stem cell transplant. Every receptor here comes from a boy aged 2 to 10 with acute lymphoblastic leukemia, due to receive a stem cell transplant. The CDR3 runs from the conserved cysteine through the conserved F or W. Fields, in order: D gene, clone size, V gene, J gene, CDR3 protein, CDR3 DNA. D genes are given only for firm matches. Only part of the rows carry a size: once, few, many, or a class if the clone is expanded.

D gene: NA
clone size: NA
V gene: TRBV6-2/TRBV6-3
J gene: TRBJ1-3
CDR3 protein: CASRTAGSGNTIYF
CDR3 DNA: TGTGCCAGCAGGACGGCTGGCTCTGGAAACACCATATATTTT

D gene: NA
clone size: NA
V gene: TRBV30
J gene: TRBJ1-2
CDR3 protein: CAWSNGDYGYTF
CDR3 DNA: TGTGCCTGGAGTAACGGCGACTATGGCTACACCTTC

D gene: TRBD1
clone size: many
V gene: TRBV15
J gene: TRBJ2-2
CDR3 protein: CATRGQGVAGELFF
CDR3 DNA: TGTGCCACCAGAGGACAGGGTGTGGCCGGGGAGCTGTTTTTT

D gene: NA
clone size: many
V gene: TRBV24-1
J gene: TRBJ2-7
CDR3 protein: CATSGTDSYEQYF
CDR3 DNA: TGTGCCACCAGTGGGACAGATTCCTACGAGCAGTACTTC

D gene: TRBD2
clone size: many
V gene: TRBV7-2
J gene: TRBJ2-3
CDR3 protein: CASSLGRRESTDTQYF
CDR3 DNA: TGTGCCAGCAGCTTAGGGCGGCGGGAGAGCACAGATACGCAGTATTTT

D gene: NA
clone size: many
V gene: TRBV6-6
J gene: TRBJ2-5
CDR3 protein: CASSYEETQYF
CDR3 DNA: TGTGCCAGCAGTTACGAGGAGACCCAGTACTTC

D gene: NA
clone size: many
V gene: TRBV5-1
J gene: TRBJ1-4
CDR3 protein: CASSFDDSSAEKLFF
CDR3 DNA: TGCGCCAGCAGCTTCGATGACAGCAGCGCGGAAAAACTGTTTTTT

D gene: NA
clone size: many
V gene: TRBV28
J gene: TRBJ1-6
CDR3 protein: CASTANSPLHF
CDR3 DNA: TGTGCCAGCACCGCCAATTCACCCCTCCACTTT

D gene: NA
clone size: few
V gene: TRBV7-9
J gene: TRBJ2-3
CDR3 protein: CASSPWAPSTDTQYF
CDR3 DNA: TGTGCCAGCAGCCCATGGGCGCCCAGCACAGATACGCAGTATTTT

D gene: NA
clone size: many
V gene: TRBV2
J gene: TRBJ2-3
CDR3 protein: CASSVKDTQYF
CDR3 DNA: TGTGCCAGCAGTGTGAAGGATACGCAGTATTTT

D gene: TRBD1
clone size: many
V gene: TRBV7-9
J gene: TRBJ2-1
CDR3 protein: CASNVLRTGYNEQFF
CDR3 DNA: TGTGCCAGCAACGTCCTCAGGACAGGATACAATGAGCAGTTCTTC

D gene: NA
clone size: NA
V gene: TRBV29-1
J gene: TRBJ2-1
CDR3 protein: CSVELLAVAYNEQFF
CDR3 DNA: TGCAGCGTTGAACTATTGGCGGTCGCCTACAATGAGCAGTTCTTC

D gene: NA
clone size: many
V gene: TRBV7-6
J gene: TRBJ2-1
CDR3 protein: CASSLSGPAYNEQFF
CDR3 DNA: TGTGCCAGCAGCTTATCCGGACCTGCCTACAATGAGCAGTTCTTC

D gene: NA
clone size: many
V gene: TRBV4-3
J gene: TRBJ2-6
CDR3 protein: CASSQERTGVGGANVLTF
CDR3 DNA: TGCGCCAGCAGCCAAGAAAGGACGGGAGTGGGTGGGGCCAACGTCCTGACTTTC

D gene: TRBD2
clone size: many
V gene: TRBV28
J gene: TRBJ2-5
CDR3 protein: CASSPHASGKEGLDF
CDR3 DNA: TGTGCCAGCAGTCCCCATGCTAGCGGCAAAGAGGGTCTGGACTTC

D gene: NA
clone size: few
V gene: TRBV13
J gene: TRBJ1-2
CDR3 protein: CASSLGRGRLYGYTF
CDR3 DNA: TGTGCCAGCAGCTTAGGCAGAGGGAGGCTTTATGGCTACACCTTC

D gene: NA
clone size: few
V gene: TRBV27
J gene: TRBJ1-3
CDR3 protein: CASSPHSGNTIYF
CDR3 DNA: TGTGCCAGCAGTCCCCACTCTGGAAACACCATATATTTT

D gene: NA
clone size: many
V gene: TRBV20-1
J gene: TRBJ2-3
CDR3 protein: CSAHDAGDSTDTQYF
CDR3 DNA: TGCAGTGCTCACGACGCCGGGGACAGCACAGATACGCAGTATTTT

D gene: NA
clone size: many
V gene: TRBV19
J gene: TRBJ1-1
CDR3 protein: CASSIDGAGGSTEAFF
CDR3 DNA: TGTGCCAGTAGTATAGATGGAGCAGGCGGTAGTACTGAAGCTTTCTTT

D gene: TRBD2
clone size: many
V gene: TRBV7-2
J gene: TRBJ2-3
CDR3 protein: CASFLAGTDTQYF
CDR3 DNA: TGTGCCAGCTTTCTAGCGGGCACAGATACGCAGTATTTT

D gene: NA
clone size: many
V gene: TRBV29-1
J gene: TRBJ2-7
CDR3 protein: CSASERARGYEQYF
CDR3 DNA: TGCAGCGCGAGCGAGAGGGCCAGAGGGTACGAGCAGTACTTC

D gene: NA
clone size: few
V gene: TRBV5-1
J gene: TRBJ2-7
CDR3 protein: CASSWGGPASGEQYF
CDR3 DNA: TGCGCCAGCAGCTGGGGGGGCCCGGCCTCGGGTGAGCAGTACTTC

D gene: NA
clone size: many
V gene: TRBV29-1
J gene: TRBJ2-6
CDR3 protein: CSVEFPSGANVLTF
CDR3 DNA: TGCAGCGTTGAATTCCCCTCTGGGGCCAACGTCCTGACTTTC

D gene: TRBD2
clone size: many
V gene: TRBV4-3
J gene: TRBJ2-7
CDR3 protein: CASSHDVGLGQNEQYF
CDR3 DNA: TGCGCCAGCAGCCATGACGTTGGACTAGGTCAAAACGAGCAGTACTTC

D gene: TRBD1
clone size: NA
V gene: TRBV28
J gene: TRBJ1-4
CDR3 protein: CASSFGDRGLHPMELFF
CDR3 DNA: TGTGCCAGCAGTTTTGGGGACAGGGGTTTACATCCGATGGAACTGTTTTTT

D gene: NA
clone size: many
V gene: TRBV3-1
J gene: TRBJ2-7
CDR3 protein: CASNKQGRYEQYF
CDR3 DNA: TGTGCCAGCAACAAACAGGGAAGATACGAGCAGTACTTC

D gene: TRBD2
clone size: few
V gene: TRBV10-2
J gene: TRBJ2-2
CDR3 protein: CASSESALWTSVAGELFF
CDR3 DNA: TGCGCCAGCAGTGAGTCGGCACTTTGGACTAGCGTGGCCGGGGAGCTGTTTTTT

D gene: NA
clone size: many
V gene: TRBV4-3
J gene: TRBJ1-5
CDR3 protein: CASSQDFSNGQPQHF
CDR3 DNA: TGCGCCAGCAGCCAAGACTTCAGTAATGGTCAGCCCCAGCATTTT

D gene: TRBD1
clone size: few
V gene: TRBV29-1
J gene: TRBJ2-3
CDR3 protein: CSVEDRGSYTDTQYF
CDR3 DNA: TGCAGCGTTGAAGACAGGGGGAGCTACACAGATACGCAGTATTTT

D gene: NA
clone size: many
V gene: TRBV6-5
J gene: TRBJ2-3
CDR3 protein: CASSYPIGGAGTDTQYF
CDR3 DNA: TGTGCCAGCAGTTATCCAATTGGGGGGGCCGGCACAGATACGCAGTATTTT

D gene: NA
clone size: few
V gene: TRBV5-1
J gene: TRBJ1-1
CDR3 protein: CASSLAGYSEAFF
CDR3 DNA: TGCGCCAGCAGCCTGGCGGGGTACTCCGAAGCTTTCTTT

D gene: TRBD2
clone size: many
V gene: TRBV6-2/TRBV6-3
J gene: TRBJ2-1
CDR3 protein: CASSSHRTSGTRSYNEQFF
CDR3 DNA: TGTGCCAGCAGTTCCCATAGGACTAGCGGGACTCGGTCCTACAATGAGCAGTTCTTC

D gene: TRBD1
clone size: NA
V gene: TRBV29-1
J gene: TRBJ2-5
CDR3 protein: CSVDAGQGPETQYF
CDR3 DNA: TGCAGCGTTGATGCGGGACAGGGACCGGAGACCCAGTACTTC

D gene: TRBD1
clone size: many
V gene: TRBV28
J gene: TRBJ2-7
CDR3 protein: CASSFLTGDYEQYF
CDR3 DNA: TGTGCCAGCAGTTTCCTGACAGGGGACTACGAGCAGTACTTC

D gene: NA
clone size: many
V gene: TRBV10-3
J gene: TRBJ2-2
CDR3 protein: CAISDIASTGELFF
CDR3 DNA: TGTGCCATCAGTGATATAGCAAGCACCGGGGAGCTGTTTTTT

D gene: TRBD1
clone size: many
V gene: TRBV28
J gene: TRBJ1-1
CDR3 protein: CASSSGTGADSEAFF
CDR3 DNA: TGTGCCAGCAGTTCCGGGACAGGGGCTGATTCTGAAGCTTTCTTT

D gene: NA
clone size: many
V gene: TRBV5-8
J gene: TRBJ2-7
CDR3 protein: CASSLPPGTYEQYF
CDR3 DNA: TGTGCCAGCAGCTTGCCCCCCGGCACCTACGAGCAGTACTTC

D gene: NA
clone size: many
V gene: TRBV29-1
J gene: TRBJ2-5
CDR3 protein: CSVLMVGETQYF
CDR3 DNA: TGCAGCGTTCTGATGGTGGGGGAGACCCAGTACTTC

D gene: TRBD1
clone size: NA
V gene: TRBV4-2
J gene: TRBJ2-5
CDR3 protein: CASSPGTGVETQYF
CDR3 DNA: TGTGCCAGCAGCCCTGGGACAGGGGTAGAGACCCAGTACTTC

D gene: NA
clone size: NA
V gene: TRBV20-1
J gene: TRBJ1-3
CDR3 protein: CSAYGTGGNTIYF
CDR3 DNA: TGCAGTGCGTACGGGACGGGGGGAAACACCATATATTTT

D gene: NA
clone size: NA
V gene: TRBV6-1
J gene: TRBJ1-5
CDR3 protein: CASSTGGRDQPQHF
CDR3 DNA: TGTGCCAGCAGCACGGGGGGGCGTGATCAGCCCCAGCATTTT

D gene: NA
clone size: many
V gene: TRBV7-8
J gene: TRBJ2-3
CDR3 protein: CASSLWDSTDTQYF
CDR3 DNA: TGTGCCAGCAGCTTATGGGACTCAACAGATACGCAGTATTTT

D gene: NA
clone size: many
V gene: TRBV24-1
J gene: TRBJ2-5
CDR3 protein: CATSDLRGPQKETQYF
CDR3 DNA: TGTGCCACCAGTGATTTGCGGGGGCCCCAGAAAGAGACCCAGTACTTC

D gene: NA
clone size: NA
V gene: TRBV4-3
J gene: TRBJ2-7
CDR3 protein: CASSQEGHDRSEQYF
CDR3 DNA: TGCGCCAGCAGCCAAGAGGGACACGACCGGAGTGAGCAGTACTTC

D gene: NA
clone size: NA
V gene: TRBV6-5
J gene: TRBJ1-6
CDR3 protein: CASSYSAEPTGSYNSPLHF
CDR3 DNA: TGTGCCAGCAGTTACTCGGCCGAACCAACAGGGTCCTATAATTCACCCCTCCACTTT

D gene: NA
clone size: many
V gene: TRBV2
J gene: TRBJ2-7
CDR3 protein: CASRPEYF
CDR3 DNA: TGTGCCAGCAGACCTGAGTACTTC

D gene: NA
clone size: few
V gene: TRBV30
J gene: TRBJ1-5
CDR3 protein: CAWSPRLGSNQPQHF
CDR3 DNA: TGTGCCTGGAGTCCCCGGTTGGGAAGCAATCAGCCCCAGCATTTT

D gene: TRBD2
clone size: NA
V gene: TRBV7-2
J gene: TRBJ2-3
CDR3 protein: CASSSPERDRQYF
CDR3 DNA: TGTGCCAGCAGCTCCCCTGAGCGGGATCGGCAGTATTTT

D gene: NA
clone size: many
V gene: TRBV6-5
J gene: TRBJ2-2
CDR3 protein: CASSYSEEGSTGELFF
CDR3 DNA: TGTGCCAGCAGTTACTCGGAAGAGGGTTCTACCGGGGAGCTGTTTTTT